This T cell receptor (beta chain) was sequenced during a study of glioma-infiltrating T cells. Findings and caveats of the study: Only very few CDR3 sequences appeared in both tissue and blood. Gliomas, especially low-grade, showed above-expected tissue-blood divergence; non-neoplastic patients showed below.

CDR3 length equals 13 residues. Germline CDR1 is LNHDA and CDR2 is SQIVND (reference sequence). In the case of this clonotype: Its antigen is as yet unknown. This may be a read error, as it is one base from a much larger clone.

Amplification of TCR alpha and beta CDR3 regions from RNA used iRepertoire nested multiplex PCR. One-step reverse transcription and amplification started from approximately 100-400 ng of tissue mRNA or PBMC total RNA. TCRdb processed the multiplex PCR reads anew with MiXCR; each CDR3 protein has one entry. The sample lists around 180,000 distinct CDR3 sequences, around 40% occurring once. Sequenced material: glioma tissue, nonneoplastic brain tissue, or PBMCs (not recorded which). The chain joins TRBV19 to TRBJ1-1, with a tentative D call TRBD1 (5 bases). This TCR derives from a human donor with low-grade glioma or glioblastoma, undergoing nonglioma brain surgery, or in good health (not recorded which). The CDR3 region has the DNA TGTGTCAGTAGTCCCCCCGACAGCACTGAAGCTTTCTTT. It translates to CVSSPPDSTEAFF.